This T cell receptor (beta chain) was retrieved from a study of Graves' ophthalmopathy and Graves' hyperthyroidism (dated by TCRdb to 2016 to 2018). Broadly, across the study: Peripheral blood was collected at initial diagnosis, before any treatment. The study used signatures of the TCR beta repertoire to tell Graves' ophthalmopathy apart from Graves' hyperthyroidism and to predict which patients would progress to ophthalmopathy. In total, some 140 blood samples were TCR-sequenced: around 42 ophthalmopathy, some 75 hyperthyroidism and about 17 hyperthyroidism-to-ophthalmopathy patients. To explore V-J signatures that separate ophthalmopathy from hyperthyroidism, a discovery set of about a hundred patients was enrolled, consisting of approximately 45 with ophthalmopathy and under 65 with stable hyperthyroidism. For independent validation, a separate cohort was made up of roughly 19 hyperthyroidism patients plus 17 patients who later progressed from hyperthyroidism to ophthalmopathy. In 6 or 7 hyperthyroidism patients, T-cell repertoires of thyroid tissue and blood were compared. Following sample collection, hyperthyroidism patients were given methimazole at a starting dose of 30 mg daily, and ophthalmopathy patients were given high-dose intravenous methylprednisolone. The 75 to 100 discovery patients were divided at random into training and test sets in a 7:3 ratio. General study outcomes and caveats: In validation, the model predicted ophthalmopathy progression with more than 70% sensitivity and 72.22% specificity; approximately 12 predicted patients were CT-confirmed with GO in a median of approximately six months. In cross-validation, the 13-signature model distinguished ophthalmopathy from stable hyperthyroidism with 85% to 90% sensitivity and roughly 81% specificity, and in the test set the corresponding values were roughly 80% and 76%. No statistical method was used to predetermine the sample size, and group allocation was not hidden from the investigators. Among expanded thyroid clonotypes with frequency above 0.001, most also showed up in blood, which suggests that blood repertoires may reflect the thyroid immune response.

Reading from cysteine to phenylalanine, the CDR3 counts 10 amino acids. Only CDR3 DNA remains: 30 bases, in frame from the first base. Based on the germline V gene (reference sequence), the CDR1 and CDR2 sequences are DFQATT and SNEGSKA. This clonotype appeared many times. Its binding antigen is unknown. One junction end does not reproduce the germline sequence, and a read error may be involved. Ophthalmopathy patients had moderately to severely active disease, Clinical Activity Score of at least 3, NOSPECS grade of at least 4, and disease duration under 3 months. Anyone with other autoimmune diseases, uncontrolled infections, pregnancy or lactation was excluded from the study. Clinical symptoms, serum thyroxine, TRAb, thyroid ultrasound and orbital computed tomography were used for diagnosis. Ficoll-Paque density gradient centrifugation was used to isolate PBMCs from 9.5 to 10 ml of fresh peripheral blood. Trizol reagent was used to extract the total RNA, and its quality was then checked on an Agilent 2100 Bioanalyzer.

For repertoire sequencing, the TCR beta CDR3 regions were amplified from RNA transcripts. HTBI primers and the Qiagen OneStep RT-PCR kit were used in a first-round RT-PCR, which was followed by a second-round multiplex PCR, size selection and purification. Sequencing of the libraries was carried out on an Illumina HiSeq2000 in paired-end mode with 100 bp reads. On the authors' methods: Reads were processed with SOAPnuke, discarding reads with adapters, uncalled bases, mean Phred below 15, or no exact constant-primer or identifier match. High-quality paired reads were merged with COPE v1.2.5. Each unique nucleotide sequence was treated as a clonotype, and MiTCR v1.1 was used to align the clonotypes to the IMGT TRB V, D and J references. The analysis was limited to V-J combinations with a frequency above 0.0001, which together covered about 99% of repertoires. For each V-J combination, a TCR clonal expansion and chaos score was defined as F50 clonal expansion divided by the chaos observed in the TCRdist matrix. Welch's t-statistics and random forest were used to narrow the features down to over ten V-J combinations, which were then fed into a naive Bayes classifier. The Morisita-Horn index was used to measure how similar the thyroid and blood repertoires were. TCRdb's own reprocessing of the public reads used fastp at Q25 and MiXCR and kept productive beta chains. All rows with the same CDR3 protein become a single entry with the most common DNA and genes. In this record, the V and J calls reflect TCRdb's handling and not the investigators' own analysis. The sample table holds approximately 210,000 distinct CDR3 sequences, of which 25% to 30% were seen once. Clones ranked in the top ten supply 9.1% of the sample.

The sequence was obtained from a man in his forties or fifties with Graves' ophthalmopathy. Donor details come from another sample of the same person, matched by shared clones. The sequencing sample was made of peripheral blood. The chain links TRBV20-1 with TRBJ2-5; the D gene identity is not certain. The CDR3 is CSATQETQHF. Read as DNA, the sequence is TGCAGTGCTACCCAAGAGACCCAGCACTTC.